The clone carrying this T cell receptor beta chain came up many times. The CDR3 has 14 residues. The V gene lost 6 bases and the J gene lost 4 bases, with 13 bases spanning the gap. This entry belongs to a study of T cells in Graves' hyperthyroidism and ophthalmopathy. Stable hyperthyroidism: no ophthalmopathy progression over 18 months of follow-up. Subjects aged 18 to 65 presented with newly diagnosed hyperthyroidism of less than 2 months' duration. Lactation, pregnancy, other autoimmune disease or uncontrolled infection led to exclusion of patients. Amplified regions were TCR beta CDR3 sequences from RNA transcripts. During a first-round RT-PCR of the TCR CDR3, the HTBI primer set was used. TCRdb called the multiplex PCR reads again in MiXCR, with one record for every CDR3 protein. The sample has about 620,000 distinct CDR3 sequences; about 17% are singletons.

The sample was blood. The V and J genes are TRBV12-3 or TRBV12-4 and TRBJ1-5, with D hard to call. The TCR sequence derives from a woman younger than 45 with Graves' hyperthyroidism. DNA of the CDR3: TGTGCCAGCAGGACCCATGGAGGGAATCAGCCCCAGCATTTT. Translation gives CASRTHGGNQPQHF.